This T cell receptor beta chain was identified in a study of identical twins. CDR1 and CDR2 (germline): MNHNS, SASEGT. The CDR3 is made up of 14 amino acids. V dropped 6 bases and J dropped 4 bases, with 13 bases sitting between them. This clonotype was observed a handful of times. Its specificity is unknown. Unique molecular identifiers were present on cDNA, and template switching added a universal primer site. Each CDR3 protein gets one entry after TCRdb re-called the 5' RACE reads with MiXCR. This repertoire shows 200,000 to 250,000 distinct CDR3 sequences, around 8.1% found once; its top ten account for more than 1.5%. General study results and limits: The models systematically underestimated how much out-of-frame TCR alpha was shared in monozygotic twins. With beta out-of-frame sequences, excess sharing by twins was weaker. Twin-shared out-of-frame alpha sequences were enriched for low generation probability.

These data were likewise used in another study, on yellow fever vaccine responses in identical twins.

The chain recombines TRBV6-1 with TRBJ1-3, with D uncertain. The TCR comes from a woman between 18 and 30 years old in good health. Source material: memory (CD45RO+) T cells sorted from blood. The CDR3 is CASRAGLRGNTIYF. The DNA of the CDR3 is TGTGCCAGCAGAGCGGGCCTTAGAGGAAACACCATATATTTT.